The entry that follows covers one T cell receptor (beta chain) sequence. The antigen remains unidentified. These data originate in a study of cytomegalovirus exposure and HLA in healthy donors. Overall study context: Early released data had around 88 million unique TCRs, all coming from HLA-typed donors. Study-wide points: Data from an earlier analysis indicated that most TCR beta V segments were productive either about 90% or about 30% of the time.

The PCR made use of 60 Vbeta and 13 Jbeta primers. Repertoires were generated with immunoSEQ multiplex PCR, while TCRdb's copy carries only in-frame clones and drops some. The table lists 130,000 or so clones, roughly 73% of them singletons. Trimming cost V 4 bases and J 0 bases, with 10 bases left between them. The CDR3 sequence is 16 residues long. Germline V gene sequence: CDR1 SNHLY, CDR2 FYNNEI. The TCR sequence derives from a man aged 40-55 years in good health and CMV-seronegative. The sequencing input was PBMCs. The rearrangement links TRBV2 to TRBJ1-6, with TRBD1 as a possible D gene (5 bases). The CDR3 region is CASSGTPSSYNSPLHF. As DNA, the CDR3 is TGTGCCAGCAGTGGGACACCTAGCTCCTATAATTCACCCCTCCACTTT.